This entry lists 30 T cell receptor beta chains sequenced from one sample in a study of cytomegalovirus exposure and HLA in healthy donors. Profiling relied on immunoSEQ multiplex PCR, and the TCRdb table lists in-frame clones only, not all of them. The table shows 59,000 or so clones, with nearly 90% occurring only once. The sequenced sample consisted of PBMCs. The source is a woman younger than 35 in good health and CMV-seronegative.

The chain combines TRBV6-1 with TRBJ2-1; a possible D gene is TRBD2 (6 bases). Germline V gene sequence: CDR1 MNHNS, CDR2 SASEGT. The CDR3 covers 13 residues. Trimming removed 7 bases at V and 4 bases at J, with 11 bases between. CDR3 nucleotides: TGTGCCAGCACCCCCCGGGGGTACAATGAGCAGTTCTTC. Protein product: CASTPRGYNEQFF.

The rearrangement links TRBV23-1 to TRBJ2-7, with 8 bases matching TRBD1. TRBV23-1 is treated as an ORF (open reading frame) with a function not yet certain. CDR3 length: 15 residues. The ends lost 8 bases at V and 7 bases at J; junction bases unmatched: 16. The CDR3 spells CASRKGQGPHGEQYF. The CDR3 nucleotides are TGCGCCAGCCGTAAAGGACAGGGACCACATGGGGAGCAGTACTTC.

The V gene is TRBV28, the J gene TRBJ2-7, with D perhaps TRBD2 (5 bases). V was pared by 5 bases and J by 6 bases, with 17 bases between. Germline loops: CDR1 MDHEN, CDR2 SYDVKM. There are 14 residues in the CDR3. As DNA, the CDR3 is TGTGCCAGCAGTGACCTCTCGAGGGTTGGCGAGCAGTACTTC. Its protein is CASSDLSRVGEQYF.

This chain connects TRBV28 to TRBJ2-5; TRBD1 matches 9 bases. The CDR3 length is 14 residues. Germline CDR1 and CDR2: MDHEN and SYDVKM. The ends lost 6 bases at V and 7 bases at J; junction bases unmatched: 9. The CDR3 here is CASRADRGRGTQYF. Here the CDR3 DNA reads TGTGCCAGCAGAGCGGACAGGGGAAGAGGGACCCAGTACTTC.

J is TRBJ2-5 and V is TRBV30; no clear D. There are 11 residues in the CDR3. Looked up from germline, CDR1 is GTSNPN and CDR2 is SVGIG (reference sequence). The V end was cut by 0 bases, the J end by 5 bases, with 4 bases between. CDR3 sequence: CAWSVTETQYF. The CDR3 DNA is TGTGCCTGGAGTGTAACTGAGACCCAGTACTTC.

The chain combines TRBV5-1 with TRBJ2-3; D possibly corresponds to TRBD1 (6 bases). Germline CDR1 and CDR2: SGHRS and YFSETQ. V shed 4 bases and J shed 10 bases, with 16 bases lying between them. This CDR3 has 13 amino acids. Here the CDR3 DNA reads TGCGCCAGCAGCCCAGGGGCCGGGACCGCGCAGTATTTT. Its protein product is CASSPGAGTAQYF.

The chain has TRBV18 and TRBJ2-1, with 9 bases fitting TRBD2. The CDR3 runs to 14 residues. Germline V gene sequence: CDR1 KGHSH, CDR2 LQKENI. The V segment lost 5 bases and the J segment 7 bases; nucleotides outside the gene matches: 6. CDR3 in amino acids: CASSKIAGVNEQFF. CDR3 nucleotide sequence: TGTGCCAGCTCAAAGATAGCGGGAGTGAATGAGCAGTTCTTC.

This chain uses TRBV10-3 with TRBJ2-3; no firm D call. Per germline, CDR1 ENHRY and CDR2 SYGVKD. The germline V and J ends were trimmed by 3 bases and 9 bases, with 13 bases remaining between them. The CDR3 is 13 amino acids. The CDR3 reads CAISDLGGSTQYF. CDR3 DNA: TGTGCCATCAGTGATTTAGGCGGCAGCACGCAGTATTTT.

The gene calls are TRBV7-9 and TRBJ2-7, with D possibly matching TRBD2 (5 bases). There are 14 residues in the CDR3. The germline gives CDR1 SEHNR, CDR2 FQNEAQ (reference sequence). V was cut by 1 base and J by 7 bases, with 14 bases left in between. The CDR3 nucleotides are TGTGCCAGCAGCTTAGATTTAGGAGGTCGGGAGCAGTACTTC. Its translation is CASSLDLGGREQYF.

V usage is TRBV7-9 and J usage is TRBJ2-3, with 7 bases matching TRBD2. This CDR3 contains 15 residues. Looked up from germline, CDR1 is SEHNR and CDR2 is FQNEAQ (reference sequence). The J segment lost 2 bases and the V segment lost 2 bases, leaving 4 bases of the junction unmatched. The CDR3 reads CASSLLRGTTDTQYF. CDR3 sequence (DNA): TGTGCCAGCAGCTTATTGCGGGGGACCACAGATACGCAGTATTTT. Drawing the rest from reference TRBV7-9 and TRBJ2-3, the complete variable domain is DTGVSQNPRHKITKRGQNVTFRCDPISEHNRLYWYRQTLGQGPEFLTYFQNEAQLEKSRLLSDRFSAERPKGSFSTLEIQRTEQGDSAMYLCASSLLRGTTDTQYFGPGTRLTVL.

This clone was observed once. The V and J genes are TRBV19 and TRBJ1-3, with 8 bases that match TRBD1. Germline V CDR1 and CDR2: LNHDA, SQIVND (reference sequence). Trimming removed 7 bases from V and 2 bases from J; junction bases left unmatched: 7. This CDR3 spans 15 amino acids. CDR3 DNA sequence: TGTGCCAGTACCCAACAGGGGGTCACTGGAAACACCATATATTTT. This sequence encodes CASTQQGVTGNTIYF.

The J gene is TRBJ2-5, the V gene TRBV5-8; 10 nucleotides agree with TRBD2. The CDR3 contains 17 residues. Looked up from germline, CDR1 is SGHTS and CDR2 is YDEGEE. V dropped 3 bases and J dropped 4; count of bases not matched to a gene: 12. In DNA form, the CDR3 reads TGTGCCAGCAGCTCCCTGAGACTAGCGGGCTTTTCAGAGACCCAGTACTTC. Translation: CASSSLRLAGFSETQYF.

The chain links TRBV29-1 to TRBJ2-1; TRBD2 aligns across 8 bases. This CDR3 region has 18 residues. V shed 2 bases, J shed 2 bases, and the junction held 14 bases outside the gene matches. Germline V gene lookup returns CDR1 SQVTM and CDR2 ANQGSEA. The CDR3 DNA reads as TGCAGCGTTGAATATCCGGGGGGGAAAACTGGTACCTACAATGAGCAGTTCTTC. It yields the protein CSVEYPGGKTGTYNEQFF.

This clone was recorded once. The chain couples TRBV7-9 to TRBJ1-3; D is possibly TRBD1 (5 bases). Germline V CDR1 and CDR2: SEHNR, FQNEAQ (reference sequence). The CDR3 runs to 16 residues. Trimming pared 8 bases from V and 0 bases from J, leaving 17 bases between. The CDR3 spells CASAPGTLGSGNTIYF. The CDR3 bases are TGTGCCAGCGCCCCAGGGACTCTCGGCTCTGGAAACACCATATATTTT.

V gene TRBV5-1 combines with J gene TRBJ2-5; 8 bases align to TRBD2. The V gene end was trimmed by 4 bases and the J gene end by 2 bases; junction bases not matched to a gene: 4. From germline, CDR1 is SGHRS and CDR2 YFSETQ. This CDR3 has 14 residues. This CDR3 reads CASSVTSGQETQYF. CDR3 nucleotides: TGCGCCAGCAGCGTAACTAGCGGACAAGAGACCCAGTACTTC. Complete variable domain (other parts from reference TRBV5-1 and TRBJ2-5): KAGVTQTPRYLIKTRGQQVTLSCSPISGHRSVSWYQQTPGQGLQFLFEYFSETQRNKGNFPGRFSGRQFSNSRSEMNVSTLELGDSALYLCASSVTSGQETQYFGPGTRLLVL.

This CDR3 reads CASTSQGGEETQYF. Written as DNA, the CDR3 is TGTGCCAGCACCTCGCAAGGGGGAGAGGAGACCCAGTACTTC. The chain employs TRBV13 and TRBJ2-5; perhaps TRBD1 as D (6 bases). Germline V gene data show CDR1 as PRHDT and CDR2 as FYEKMQ (reference sequence). Trimming took off 7 bases at V and 5 bases at J, with 17 bases between the two ends. The CDR3 loop spans 14 amino acids.

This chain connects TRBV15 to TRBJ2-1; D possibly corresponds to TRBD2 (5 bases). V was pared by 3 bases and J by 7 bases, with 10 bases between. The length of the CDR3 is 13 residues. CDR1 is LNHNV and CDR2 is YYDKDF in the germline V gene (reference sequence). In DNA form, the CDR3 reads TGTGCCACCAGCAGGTTCGGCGGGAATGAGCAGTTCTTC. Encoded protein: CATSRFGGNEQFF.

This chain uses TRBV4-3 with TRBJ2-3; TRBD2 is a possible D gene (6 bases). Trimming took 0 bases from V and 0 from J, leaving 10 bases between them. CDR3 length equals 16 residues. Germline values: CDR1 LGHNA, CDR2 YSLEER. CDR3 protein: CASSQDGGFSTDTQYF. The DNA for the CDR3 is TGCGCCAGCAGCCAAGATGGGGGGTTCAGCACAGATACGCAGTATTTT.

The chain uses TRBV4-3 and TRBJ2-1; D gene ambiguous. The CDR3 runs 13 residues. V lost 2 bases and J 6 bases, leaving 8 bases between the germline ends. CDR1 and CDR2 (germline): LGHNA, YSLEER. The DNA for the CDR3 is TGCGCCAGCAGCCAAACTCCCGGCAATGAGCAGTTCTTC. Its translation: CASSQTPGNEQFF.

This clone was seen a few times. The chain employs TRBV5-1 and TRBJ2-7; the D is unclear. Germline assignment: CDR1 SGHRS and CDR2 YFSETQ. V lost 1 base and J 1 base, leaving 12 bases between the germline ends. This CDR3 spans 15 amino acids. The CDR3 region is CASSLKRDTSYEQYF. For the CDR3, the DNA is TGCGCCAGCAGCTTGAAAAGAGACACGTCCTACGAGCAGTACTTC. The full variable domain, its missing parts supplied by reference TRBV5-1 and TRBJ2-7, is KAGVTQTPRYLIKTRGQQVTLSCSPISGHRSVSWYQQTPGQGLQFLFEYFSETQRNKGNFPGRFSGRQFSNSRSEMNVSTLELGDSALYLCASSLKRDTSYEQYFGPGTRLTVT.

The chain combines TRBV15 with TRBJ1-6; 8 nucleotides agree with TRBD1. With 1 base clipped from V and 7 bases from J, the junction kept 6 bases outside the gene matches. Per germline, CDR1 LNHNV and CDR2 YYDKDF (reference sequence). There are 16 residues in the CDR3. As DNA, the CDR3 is TGTGCCACCAGCAGAGGTGGACAGGGTCTGAATTCACCCCTCCACTTT. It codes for CATSRGGQGLNSPLHF.

For the CDR3, the DNA is TGTGCCAGCAGTTACTCGACAGGGAAGGGCTACGAGCAGTACTTC. Protein product: CASSYSTGKGYEQYF. The chain employs TRBV6-5 and TRBJ2-7; TRBD1 aligns across 7 bases. CDR3 length: 15 amino acids. In germline, CDR1 is MNHEY, CDR2 SVGAGI. V shed 0 bases, J shed 3 bases, and the junction held 5 bases outside the gene matches.

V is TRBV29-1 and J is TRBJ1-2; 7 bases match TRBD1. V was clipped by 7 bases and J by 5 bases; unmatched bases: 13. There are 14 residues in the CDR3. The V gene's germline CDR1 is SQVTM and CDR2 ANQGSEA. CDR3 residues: CSARGWDRDYGYTF. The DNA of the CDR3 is TGCAGCGCCCGGGGATGGGACAGAGATTATGGCTACACCTTC.

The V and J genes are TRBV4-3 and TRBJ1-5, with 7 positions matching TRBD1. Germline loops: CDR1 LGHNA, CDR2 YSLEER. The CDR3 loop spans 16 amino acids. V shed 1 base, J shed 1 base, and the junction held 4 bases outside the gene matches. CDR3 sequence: CASSQGRQGSNQPQHF. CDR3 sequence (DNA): TGCGCCAGCAGCCAAGGCCGACAGGGAAGCAATCAGCCCCAGCATTTT.

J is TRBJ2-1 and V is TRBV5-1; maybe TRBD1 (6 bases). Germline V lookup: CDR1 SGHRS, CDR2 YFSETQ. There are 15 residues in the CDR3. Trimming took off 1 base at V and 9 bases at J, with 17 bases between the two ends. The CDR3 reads CASSLSGDRAGEQFF. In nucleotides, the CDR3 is TGCGCCAGCAGCTTGTCAGGGGATCGAGCTGGTGAGCAGTTCTTC.

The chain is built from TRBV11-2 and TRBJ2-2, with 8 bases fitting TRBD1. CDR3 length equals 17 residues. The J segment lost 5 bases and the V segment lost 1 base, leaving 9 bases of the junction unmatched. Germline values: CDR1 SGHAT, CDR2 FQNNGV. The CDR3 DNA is TGTGCCAGCAGCTTAGCGAGACAGGGGTTCCAGACCGGGGAGCTGTTTTTT. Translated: CASSLARQGFQTGELFF.

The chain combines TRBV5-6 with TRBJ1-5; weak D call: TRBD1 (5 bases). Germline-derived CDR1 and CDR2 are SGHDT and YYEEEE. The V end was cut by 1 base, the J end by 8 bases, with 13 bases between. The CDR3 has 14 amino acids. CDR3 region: CASSLRQGIKPQHF. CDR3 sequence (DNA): TGTGCCAGCAGCTTGCGGCAGGGCATTAAGCCCCAGCATTTT.

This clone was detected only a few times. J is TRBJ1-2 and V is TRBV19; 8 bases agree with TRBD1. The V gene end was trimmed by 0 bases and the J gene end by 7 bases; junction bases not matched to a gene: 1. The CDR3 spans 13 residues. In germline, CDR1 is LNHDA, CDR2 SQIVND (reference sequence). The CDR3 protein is CASSIDRGLGYTF. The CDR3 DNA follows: TGTGCCAGTAGTATAGACAGGGGGCTTGGCTACACCTTC.

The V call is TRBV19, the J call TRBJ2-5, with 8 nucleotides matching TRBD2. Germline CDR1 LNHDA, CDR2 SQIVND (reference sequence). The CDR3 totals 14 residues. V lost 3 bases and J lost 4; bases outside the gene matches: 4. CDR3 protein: CASSIGRGGETQYF. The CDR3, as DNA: TGTGCCAGTAGTATTGGTCGGGGGGGAGAGACCCAGTACTTC. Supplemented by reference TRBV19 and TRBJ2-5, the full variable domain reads DGGITQSPKYLFRKEGQNVTLSCEQNLNHDAMYWYRQDPGQGLRLIYYSQIVNDFQKGDIAEGYSVSREKKESFPLTVTSAQKNPTAFYLCASSIGRGGETQYFGPGTRLLVL.

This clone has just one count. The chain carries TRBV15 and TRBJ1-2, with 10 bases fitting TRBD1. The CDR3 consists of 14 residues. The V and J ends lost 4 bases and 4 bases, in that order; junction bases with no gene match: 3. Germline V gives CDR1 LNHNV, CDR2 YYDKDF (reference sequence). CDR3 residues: CATSIRTGGYGYTF. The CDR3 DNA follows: TGTGCCACCAGCATCCGGACAGGGGGCTATGGCTACACCTTC.